This T cell receptor (beta chain) is drawn from a study of prognosis after radiotherapy for stage I lung cancer. About the research overall: The study deemed all of its non-small cell lung cancer patients medically inoperable.

Two-round multiplex PCR, the amplification method, yielded TCR beta CDR3 from genomic DNA. Initially, in first-round PCR, primers specific to each TRBV and TRBJ gene were used. Using its own MiXCR run on the multiplex PCR reads, TCRdb lists one record per CDR3 protein. The table lists roughly 13,000 distinct CDR3 sequences, roughly 31% of them singletons, with 28% in the top ten. From germline, CDR1 is SGHTA and CDR2 FQGNSA. This CDR3 has 14 residues. Trimming shortened V by 5 bases and J by 4 bases, and 14 bases separated the two germline ends. This clonotype appeared a few times. Its specificity is not known. A read error is possible here, since a much larger clone lies one base away. The study, taken as a whole, reports: Usage of TRBV and TRBJ genes reportedly differed between metastatic and non-metastatic patients.

The source material was PBMCs, sampled before or after stereotactic body radiation therapy (not recorded which). The receptor was derived from a donor aged 50 or older with non-small cell lung cancer. The chain employs TRBV7-2 and TRBJ1-2; no clear D. Here the CDR3 reads CASSAAFTAYGYTF. The CDR3 DNA follows: TGTGCCAGCAGCGCTGCTTTTACAGCCTATGGCTACACCTTC.